Sequencing of this T cell receptor beta chain was carried out in a study of cytomegalovirus exposure and HLA in healthy donors. With respect to this clone: Its antigen is unidentified.

Study-level results: 150 to 200 TCR beta chains were listed as cytomegalovirus-associated.

With 60 Vbeta and 13 Jbeta primers, the PCR was carried out. Measured with immunoSEQ multiplex PCR; TCRdb has only the in-frame clones, and not every one. The sample includes under 200,000 clones, about three quarters of them seen just once. The TCR originated in a female donor in good health and CMV-seronegative. Sequences were obtained from PBMCs.

The CDR3 spells CATSRLAGVNTGELFF. The CDR3 nucleotides are TGTGCCACCAGCAGACTAGCGGGGGTGAACACCGGGGAGCTGTTTTTT. This chain uses TRBV15 with TRBJ2-2; 10 bases line up with TRBD2. J lost 1 base, V lost 2 bases, and 1 base had no gene match. CDR1 is LNHNV and CDR2 is YYDKDF in the germline V gene (reference sequence). The CDR3 runs to 16 residues. The variable domain in full, completed from reference TRBV15 and TRBJ2-2, reads DAMVIQNPRYQVTQFGKPVTLSCSQTLNHNVMYWYQQKSSQAPKLLFHYYDKDFNNEADTPDNFQSRRPNTSFCFLDIRSPGLGDTAMYLCATSRLAGVNTGELFFGEGSRLTVL.